Each of the 30 T cell receptor beta chains below was sequenced from the same sample in a study of blood T cell repertoires in COVID-19. Produced via immunoSEQ multiplex PCR; TCRdb's table is partial and in-frame only. The sample lists more than 200,000 clones, around four fifths occurring once. The sequencing sample was made of peripheral blood. The source of these receptors is a woman aged 45-59 years with acute or convalescent COVID-19.

The gene calls are TRBV25-1 and TRBJ2-6, with a tentative D call TRBD1 (6 bases). Germline V gene sequence: CDR1 MGHDK, CDR2 SYGVNS. Trimming took off 4 bases at V and 0 bases at J, with 13 bases between the two ends. The CDR3 consists of 17 residues. The CDR3 loop is CASSAIEGGSGANVLTF. The CDR3 coding sequence is TGTGCCAGCAGTGCCATAGAAGGGGGCTCTGGGGCCAACGTCCTGACTTTC. The full variable domain, its missing parts supplied by reference TRBV25-1 and TRBJ2-6, is EADIYQTPRYLVIGTGKKITLECSQTMGHDKMYWYQQDPGMELHLIHYSYGVNSTEKGDLSSESTVSRIRTEHFPLTLESARPSHTSQYLCASSAIEGGSGANVLTFGAGSRLTVL.

The chain links TRBV2 to TRBJ1-1, with D possibly being TRBD1 (6 bases). V was pared by 3 bases and J by 3 bases, with 11 bases between. Germline V gives CDR1 SNHLY, CDR2 FYNNEI. The CDR3 extends over 14 amino acids. The CDR3 loop is CASSEIWTDTEAFF. In nucleotides, the CDR3 is TGTGCCAGCAGTGAGATATGGACAGACACTGAAGCTTTCTTT.

The chain employs TRBV5-1 and TRBJ2-1; 13 nucleotides align to TRBD2. The CDR3 totals 15 residues. V lost 4 bases, J lost 9 bases, and 7 bases stayed unmatched. From germline, CDR1 is SGHRS and CDR2 YFSETQ. CDR3 in amino acids: CASSQGLAGVSEQFF. The CDR3 DNA follows: TGCGCCAGCAGCCAAGGACTAGCGGGAGTGTCTGAGCAGTTCTTC. The full variable domain, its missing parts supplied by reference TRBV5-1 and TRBJ2-1, is KAGVTQTPRYLIKTRGQQVTLSCSPISGHRSVSWYQQTPGQGLQFLFEYFSETQRNKGNFPGRFSGRQFSNSRSEMNVSTLELGDSALYLCASSQGLAGVSEQFFGPGTRLTVL.

The chain uses TRBV28 and TRBJ2-5; TRBD2 matches 8 bases. Germline loops: CDR1 MDHEN, CDR2 SYDVKM. With 4 bases clipped from V and 5 bases from J, the junction kept 9 bases outside the gene matches. This CDR3 comprises 15 residues. CDR3 coding DNA: TGTGCCAGCAGTTCCGGGACTAGGGGTAGGGAGACCCAGTACTTC. It yields the protein CASSSGTRGRETQYF.

This rearrangement joins TRBV1 to TRBJ2-1; TRBD2, as called in the table, went unchecked against the DNA. TRBV1 is termed a pseudogene. The CDR3 extends over 18 amino acids. CDR3 in amino acids: CTSSQAPLEREITHEQFF. DNA of the CDR3: TGCACCAGCAGCCAAGCCCCGCTTGAGCGGGAGATAACCCATGAGCAGTTCTTC.

The chain combines TRBV27 with TRBJ2-7; TRBD2 is a possible D gene (6 bases). Germline CDR1 reads MNHEY; CDR2 reads SMNVEV (reference sequence). This CDR3 is 15 amino acids long. V lost 5 bases and J 10 bases, leaving 24 bases between the germline ends. The CDR3 loop is CASSPGGLASPTQYF. The CDR3 DNA is TGTGCCAGCAGTCCCGGAGGTCTAGCGTCTCCTACCCAGTACTTC.

The chain recombines TRBV2 with TRBJ2-7, with D possibly matching TRBD1 (6 bases). V was trimmed by 5 bases and J by 1 base, leaving 15 bases between them. CDR1 is SNHLY and CDR2 is FYNNEI in the germline V gene. The CDR3 is made up of 15 amino acids. As DNA, the CDR3 is TGTGCCAGCAGTTCAGAACAGGGCCCGTCCTACGAGCAGTACTTC. Translating it yields CASSSEQGPSYEQYF.

V gene TRBV7-6 combines with J gene TRBJ2-2, with 7 bases aligning to TRBD2. The ends lost 6 bases at V and 0 bases at J; junction bases unmatched: 1. There are 14 residues in the CDR3. CDR1 and CDR2 from the germline V gene are SGHVS and FNYEAQ. The CDR3 DNA sequence: TGTGCCAGCAGAGCGGGGTCGAACACCGGGGAGCTGTTTTTT. As protein: CASRAGSNTGELFF. The full variable domain, rest sourced from reference TRBV7-6 and TRBJ2-2, is GAGVSQSPRYKVTKRGQDVALRCDPISGHVSLYWYRQALGQGPEFLTYFNYEAQQDKSGLPNDRFSAERPEGSISTLTIQRTEQRDSAMYRCASRAGSNTGELFFGEGSRLTVL.

The V call is TRBV14, the J call TRBJ2-7; 7 nucleotides match TRBD1. Germline V gives CDR1 SGHDN, CDR2 FVKESK. The CDR3 contains 18 residues. With 0 bases clipped from V and 6 bases from J, the junction kept 17 bases outside the gene matches. DNA of the CDR3: TGTGCCAGCAGCCAAGATTGGGGACAGACTTTTGGCTCCGTCGAGCAGTACTTC. It encodes CASSQDWGQTFGSVEQYF.

The rearrangement joins TRBV7-7 to TRBJ1-1; D not certain. Trimming cost V 5 bases and J 0 bases, with 7 bases left between them. The CDR3 totals 13 residues. The germline gives CDR1 SSHAT, CDR2 FNYEAQ (reference sequence). The CDR3 bases are TGTGCCAGCAGCGCACAGCTGAACACTGAAGCTTTCTTT. Translation gives CASSAQLNTEAFF.

This rearrangement joins TRBV6-4 to TRBJ1-1, with D possibly matching TRBD1 (5 bases). Germline-derived CDR1 and CDR2 are MRHNA and SNTAGT. V was trimmed by 3 bases and J by 4 bases, leaving 12 bases between them. The CDR3 loop spans 14 amino acids. The CDR3 DNA is TGTGCCAGCAGTGATTTGCTCGGGGGCACTGAAGCTTTCTTT. The encoded protein is CASSDLLGGTEAFF.

This clone was recorded only once. This chain joins TRBV7-2 and TRBJ2-5; D is possibly TRBD2 (6 bases). Germline V gene lookup returns CDR1 SGHTA and CDR2 FQGNSA. V dropped 4 bases and J dropped 4 bases, with 19 bases sitting between them. This CDR3 has 16 residues. CDR3 in amino acids: CASSYLSGGSGETQYF. The CDR3, as DNA: TGTGCCAGCAGCTATTTATCCGGGGGATCTGGAGAGACCCAGTACTTC.

This clone was recorded only once. The genes are TRBV28 and TRBJ2-5; 9 bases map to TRBD2. The V and J ends lost 6 bases and 4 bases, in that order; junction bases with no gene match: 12. Germline V gives CDR1 MDHEN, CDR2 SYDVKM. The CDR3 has 16 residues. CDR3 bases: TGTGCCAGCAGCCCATCTGGGGATAGCGGGAGAGAGACCCAGTACTTC. It codes for CASSPSGDSGRETQYF.

CDR3: CASSWVAGSAGELFF. DNA for the CDR3: TGCGCCAGCAGCTGGGTTGCCGGGTCCGCCGGGGAGCTGTTTTTT. The rearrangement joins TRBV5-1 to TRBJ2-2; D is unresolved. The germline V and J ends were trimmed by 3 bases and 6 bases, with 15 bases remaining between them. CDR3 length: 15 residues. Per germline, CDR1 SGHRS and CDR2 YFSETQ.

The genes are TRBV10-1 and TRBJ2-1, with TRBD2 as a possible D gene (5 bases). Germline CDR1 WNHNN, CDR2 SYGVQD (reference sequence). V dropped 0 bases and J dropped 0 bases, with 12 bases sitting between them. The CDR3 covers 17 residues. CDR3 sequence reads: CASSESLAVSSYNEQFF. The CDR3, as DNA: TGCGCCAGCAGTGAGTCGCTAGCAGTTAGCTCCTACAATGAGCAGTTCTTC.

This chain uses TRBV2 with TRBJ2-3, with D perhaps matching TRBD2 (7 bases). V was clipped by 7 bases and J by 2 bases, with 22 bases between them. CDR3 length: 17 amino acids. Germline assignment: CDR1 SNHLY and CDR2 FYNNEI. The chain's CDR3 is CASTKGRGGALTDTQYF. The CDR3 DNA reads TGTGCCAGCACAAAGGGGCGAGGGGGGGCCCTCACAGATACGCAGTATTTT.

The genes are TRBV2 and TRBJ2-7; 7 bases line up with TRBD1. The CDR3 length is 13 residues. Looked up from germline, CDR1 is SNHLY and CDR2 is FYNNEI. CDR3 bases: TGTGTCCGACGCGGCACAGGGGCCTACGAGCAGTACTTC. Encoded protein: CVRRGTGAYEQYF.

This chain joins TRBV6-5 and TRBJ1-5; TRBD1 agrees at 7 bases. The germline V gene encodes CDR1 MNHEY and CDR2 SVGAGI. This CDR3 region has 15 residues. The J segment lost 4 bases and the V segment lost 4 bases, leaving 7 bases of the junction unmatched. CDR3 DNA: TGTGCCAGCAGTTCCCCGACAGGGCGGAATCAGCCCCAGCATTTT. It yields the protein CASSSPTGRNQPQHF.

This sequence joins TRBV28 and TRBJ2-7; weak D call: TRBD1 (6 bases). Germline V gene lookup returns CDR1 MDHEN and CDR2 SYDVKM. The CDR3 length is 14 residues. With 7 bases removed from V and 3 bases from J, the gap between germline ends came to 16 bases. CDR3 coding DNA: TGTGCCAGCACTTTGCAAGGGGGTGGCTACGAGCAGTACTTC. This codes for CASTLQGGGYEQYF.

The chain carries TRBV5-1 and TRBJ2-1; no clear D. Germline V lookup: CDR1 SGHRS, CDR2 YFSETQ. V was shortened by 2 bases and J by 2 bases, with 11 bases between the two germline ends. The CDR3 runs 15 residues. CDR3 bases: TGCGCCAGCAGCTTTGAAAGCGCCACCTACAATGAGCAGTTCTTC. It encodes CASSFESATYNEQFF.

This rearrangement joins TRBV10-3 to TRBJ1-6; the D gene is possibly TRBD1 (5 bases). Trimming stripped 10 bases from V and 2 bases from J, with 9 bases between. The CDR3 loop spans 13 amino acids. In germline, CDR1 is ENHRY, CDR2 SYGVKD. This CDR3 reads CATGGAYNSPLHF. The CDR3, as DNA: TGTGCCACCGGGGGGGCCTATAATTCACCCCTCCACTTT.

V gene TRBV29-1 combines with J gene TRBJ2-3, with TRBD2 identical over 14 bases. V lost 7 bases, J lost 1 base, and 10 bases stayed unmatched. This CDR3 region has 17 residues. Germline CDR1 and CDR2: SQVTM and ANQGSEA. CDR3 loop: CSGQGLAGAVGTDTQYF. The CDR3 region has the DNA TGCAGCGGACAGGGACTAGCGGGAGCGGTGGGCACAGATACGCAGTATTTT.

In its sample, this clone was seen many times. The chain couples TRBV2 to TRBJ2-7; possibly TRBD1 for D (6 bases). Trimming removed 7 bases at V and 2 bases at J, with 12 bases between. The CDR3 spans 13 residues. The germline V gene has CDR1 SNHLY and CDR2 FYNNEI. CDR3 bases: TGTGCCAGCAATGACAGGTCCACCTACGAGCAGTACTTC. Encoded protein: CASNDRSTYEQYF.

The J gene is TRBJ1-5, the V gene TRBV5-1; possibly TRBD1 for D (6 bases). Germline CDR1 is SGHRS and CDR2 is YFSETQ. Trimming took off 4 bases at V and 4 bases at J, with 9 bases between the two ends. The CDR3 spans 13 residues. The CDR3 nucleotides are TGCGCCAGCAGCCTAACAGGGAATCAGCCCCAGCATTTT. Its protein is CASSLTGNQPQHF.

The chain joins TRBV28 to TRBJ2-7, with D perhaps matching TRBD2 (5 bases). Trimming shortened V by 4 bases and J by 5 bases, and 9 bases separated the two germline ends. The germline V gene has CDR1 MDHEN and CDR2 SYDVKM. The CDR3 has 12 amino acids. The CDR3: CASSSGVNEQYF. CDR3 DNA: TGTGCCAGCAGTTCCGGGGTCAACGAGCAGTACTTC.

In this sample, this clone turned up once. The chain employs TRBV28 and TRBJ1-1; possible D gene TRBD1, 5 bases. Germline V gene lookup returns CDR1 MDHEN and CDR2 SYDVKM. The CDR3 loop spans 14 amino acids. V lost 5 bases and J 3 bases, leaving 13 bases between the germline ends. CDR3 loop: CASSVGGVHTEAFF. CDR3 sequence (DNA): TGTGCCAGCAGTGTGGGGGGGGTGCACACTGAAGCTTTCTTT.

V gene TRBV27 combines with J gene TRBJ2-7, with D tentatively TRBD1 (6 bases). Germline V gene data show CDR1 as MNHEY and CDR2 as SMNVEV (reference sequence). The germline V and J ends were trimmed by 1 base and 6 bases, with 7 bases remaining between them. This CDR3 spans 12 amino acids. The CDR3 here is CASSLWGREQYF. The DNA of the CDR3 is TGTGCCAGCAGTTTATGGGGGCGCGAGCAGTACTTC.

This clone showed up just once. The V and J genes are TRBV5-4 and TRBJ1-2; D not certain. Per germline, CDR1 SGHNT and CDR2 YYREEE (reference sequence). Trimming cost V 0 bases and J 4 bases, with 13 bases left between them. The CDR3 is 15 residues long. The CDR3 nucleotides are TGTGCCAGCAGCTTGGCTGGAGGCAGAATCTATGGCTACACCTTC. Translated, it gives CASSLAGGRIYGYTF.

There are a few counts of this clone. The chain recombines TRBV10-3 with TRBJ1-1; 7 bases align to TRBD1. The junction had 0 bases not matched to a gene; V was cut back by 2 bases and J by 0 bases. This CDR3 comprises 14 residues. From germline, CDR1 is ENHRY and CDR2 SYGVKD. The CDR3 protein is CAISEGQVNTEAFF. The CDR3 DNA reads TGTGCCATCAGTGAGGGACAGGTGAACACTGAAGCTTTCTTT.

The V gene is TRBV5-1, the J gene TRBJ2-3; the match to TRBD1 covers 8 bases. This CDR3 has 17 residues. Trimming at V came to 6 bases and at J to 5 bases, leaving 17 bases not matched to a gene. Germline CDR1 is SGHRS and CDR2 is YFSETQ. The CDR3: CASNQQGAPLRGDTQYF. Written as DNA, the CDR3 is TGCGCCAGCAATCAGCAGGGGGCACCCCTAAGGGGAGATACGCAGTATTTT.